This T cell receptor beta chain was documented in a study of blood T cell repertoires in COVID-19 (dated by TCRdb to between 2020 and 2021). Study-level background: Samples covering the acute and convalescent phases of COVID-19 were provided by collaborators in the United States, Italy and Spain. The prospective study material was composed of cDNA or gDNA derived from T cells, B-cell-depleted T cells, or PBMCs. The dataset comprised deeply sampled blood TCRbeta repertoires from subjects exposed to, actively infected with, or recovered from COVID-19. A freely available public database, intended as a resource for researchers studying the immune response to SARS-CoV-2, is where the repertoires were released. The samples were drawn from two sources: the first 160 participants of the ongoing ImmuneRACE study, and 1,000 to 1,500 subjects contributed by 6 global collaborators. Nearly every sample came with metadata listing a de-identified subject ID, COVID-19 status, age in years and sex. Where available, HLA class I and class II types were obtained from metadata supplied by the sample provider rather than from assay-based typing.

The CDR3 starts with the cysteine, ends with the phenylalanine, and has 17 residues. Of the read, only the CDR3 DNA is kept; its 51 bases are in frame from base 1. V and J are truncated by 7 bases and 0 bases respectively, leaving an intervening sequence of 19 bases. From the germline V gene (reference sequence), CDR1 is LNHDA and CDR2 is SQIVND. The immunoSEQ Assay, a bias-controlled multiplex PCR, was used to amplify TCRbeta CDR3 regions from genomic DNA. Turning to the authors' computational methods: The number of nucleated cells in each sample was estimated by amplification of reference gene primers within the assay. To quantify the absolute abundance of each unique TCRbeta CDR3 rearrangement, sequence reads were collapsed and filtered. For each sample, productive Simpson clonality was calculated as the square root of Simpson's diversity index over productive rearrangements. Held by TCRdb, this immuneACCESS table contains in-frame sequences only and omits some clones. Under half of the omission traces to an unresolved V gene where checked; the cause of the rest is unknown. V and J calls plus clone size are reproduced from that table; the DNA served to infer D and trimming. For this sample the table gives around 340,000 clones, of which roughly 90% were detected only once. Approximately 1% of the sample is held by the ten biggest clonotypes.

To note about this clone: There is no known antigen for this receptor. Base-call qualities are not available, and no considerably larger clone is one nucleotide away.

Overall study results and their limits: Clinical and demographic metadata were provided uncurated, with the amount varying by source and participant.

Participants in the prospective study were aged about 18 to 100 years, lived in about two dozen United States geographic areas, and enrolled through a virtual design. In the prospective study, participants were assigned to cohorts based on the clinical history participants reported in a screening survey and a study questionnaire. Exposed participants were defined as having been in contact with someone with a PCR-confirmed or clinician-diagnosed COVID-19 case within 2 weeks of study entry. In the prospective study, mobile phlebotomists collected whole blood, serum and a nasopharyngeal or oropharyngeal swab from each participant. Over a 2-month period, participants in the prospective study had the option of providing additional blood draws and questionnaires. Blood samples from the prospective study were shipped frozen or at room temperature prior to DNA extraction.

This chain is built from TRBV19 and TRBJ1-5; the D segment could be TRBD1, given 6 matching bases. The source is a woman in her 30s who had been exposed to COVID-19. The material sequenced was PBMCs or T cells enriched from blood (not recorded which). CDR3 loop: CASTLSPGAPSNQPQHF. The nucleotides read TGTGCCAGTACCCTCTCGCCAGGGGCGCCTAGCAATCAGCCCCAGCATTTT. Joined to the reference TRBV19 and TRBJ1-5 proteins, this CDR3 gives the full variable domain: DGGITQSPKYLFRKEGQNVTLSCEQNLNHDAMYWYRQDPGQGLRLIYYSQIVNDFQKGDIAEGYSVSREKKESFPLTVTSAQKNPTAFYLCASTLSPGAPSNQPQHFGDGTRLSIL.